The 16 T cell receptor beta chains below come from one sample, sequenced in a study of T cell responses to AZD1222 COVID-19 vaccine. Assay: immunoSEQ multiplex PCR; the TCRdb copy retains only in-frame clones and omits some. The sample consists of about 170,000 clones, about nine tenths of them appearing once. The source material was peripheral blood, sampled 28 days after the second dose of the MenACWY control vaccine. These receptors came from an adult who received the MenACWY meningococcal vaccine as a control.

This chain uses TRBV4-3 with TRBJ2-3, with D unclear. The germline gives CDR1 LGHNA, CDR2 YSLEER. The CDR3 covers 15 residues. Trimming cost V 0 bases and J 0 bases, with 7 bases left between them. CDR3: CASSQDLGSTDTQYF. The CDR3 coding sequence is TGCGCCAGCAGCCAAGATCTCGGCAGCACAGATACGCAGTATTTT.

This clone was recorded only once. The chain uses TRBV5-1 and TRBJ2-3, with a possible D match to TRBD1 (6 bases). Trimming removed 4 bases at V and 6 bases at J, with 18 bases between. Germline lookup yields CDR1 SGHRS and CDR2 YFSETQ. The CDR3 has 15 residues. CDR3 loop: CASSLPSTGSDTQYF. CDR3 nucleotides: TGCGCCAGCAGCCTCCCATCGACAGGCTCCGATACGCAGTATTTT.

The table lists this clone with a count of one. This chain joins TRBV30 and TRBJ1-5; no clear D. V lost 2 bases and J lost 0, with 8 bases in between. This CDR3 contains 14 residues. Germline V gene sequence: CDR1 GTSNPN, CDR2 SVGIG (reference sequence). The CDR3 protein is CAWSTTNSNQPQHF. In DNA, the CDR3 is TGTGCCTGGAGTACCACAAATAGCAATCAGCCCCAGCATTTT.

This clone appeared a single time. Here the CDR3 DNA reads TGTGCCATCAGTGACTGGGACAGGGGGAACACCGGGGAGCTGTTTTTT. Translating gives CAISDWDRGNTGELFF. The chain carries TRBV10-3 and TRBJ2-2; 10 bases agree with TRBD1. The CDR3 has 16 residues. With 3 bases clipped from V and 1 base from J, the junction kept 2 bases outside the gene matches. The V gene's germline CDR1 is ENHRY and CDR2 SYGVKD.

J is TRBJ1-1 and V is TRBV7-2; no firm D call. The length of the CDR3 is 14 residues. Germline V gene data show CDR1 as SGHTA and CDR2 as FQGNSA. Trimming cost V 4 bases and J 6 bases, with 15 bases left between them. CDR3 sequence reads: CASSSMGSFPEAFF. The CDR3 DNA reads as TGTGCCAGCAGCTCAATGGGGTCATTCCCTGAAGCTTTCTTT.

This clone was counted a few times. V and J are TRBV29-1 and TRBJ1-2; possible D gene TRBD1, 6 bases. V was pared by 6 bases and J by 0 bases, with 11 bases between. CDR3 size: 13 residues. The V gene's germline CDR1 is SQVTM and CDR2 ANQGSEA. The CDR3 sequence: CSVTGVTNYGYTF. In nucleotides, the CDR3 is TGCAGCGTGACAGGTGTTACTAACTATGGCTACACCTTC.

The gene calls are TRBV6-2 or TRBV6-3 and TRBJ1-2; D gene uncertain. V was pared by 7 bases and J by 7 bases, with 19 bases between. There are 14 residues in the CDR3. In germline, CDR1 is MNHEY, CDR2 SVGEGT. This CDR3 is CASNPSGLAGGYTF. CDR3 bases: TGTGCCAGCAACCCGAGTGGGCTAGCTGGTGGCTACACCTTC.

The chain is built from TRBV10-3 and TRBJ2-7, with a possible D match to TRBD1 (6 bases). In germline, CDR1 is ENHRY, CDR2 SYGVKD. The CDR3 is 14 amino acids. The V end lost 3 bases, the J end lost 5 bases, and 14 bases lay between the germline ends. CDR3 sequence (DNA): TGTGCCATCAGTGAAGGACAGACTCGGGACGAGCAGTACTTC. This encodes CAISEGQTRDEQYF.

This chain connects TRBV7-2 to TRBJ2-1; the D gene is possibly TRBD1 (5 bases). Trimming shortened V by 0 bases and J by 5 bases, and 14 bases separated the two germline ends. CDR1 and CDR2 (germline): SGHTA, FQGNSA. CDR3 length: 16 residues. The CDR3 loop is CASSLAGDIFNNEQFF. DNA of the CDR3: TGTGCCAGCAGCTTAGCAGGGGATATTTTTAACAATGAGCAGTTCTTC.

J is TRBJ1-1 and V is TRBV7-2; D is ambiguous. Germline assignment: CDR1 SGHTA and CDR2 FQGNSA. The CDR3 consists of 14 residues. The V end was cut by 4 bases, the J end by 6 bases, with 15 bases between. CDR3 coding DNA: TGTGCCAGCAGCTCTCGCGGCCCGGCCGCTGAAGCTTTCTTT. Translating gives CASSSRGPAAEAFF.

This clone has only a few counts. The chain couples TRBV5-1 to TRBJ2-1; TRBD2 might be the D (5 bases). The CDR3 covers 13 residues. V gave up 3 bases and J gave up 3 bases, with 7 bases separating them. Germline loops: CDR1 SGHRS, CDR2 YFSETQ. DNA for the CDR3: TGCGCCAGCAGCTCCGGGGTCTACAATGAGCAGTTCTTC. Its protein product is CASSSGVYNEQFF.

This chain joins TRBV9 and TRBJ2-7; 8 nucleotides match TRBD1. The CDR3 totals 14 residues. V lost 1 base, J lost 2 bases, and 2 bases stayed unmatched. From germline, CDR1 is SGDLS and CDR2 YYNGEE. The DNA for the CDR3 is TGTGCCAGCAGCGTACAGGACAGGGCCTACGAGCAGTACTTC. It encodes CASSVQDRAYEQYF.

This chain links TRBV7-9 with TRBJ2-1, with D maybe TRBD1 (5 bases). Trimming removed 7 bases from V and 9 bases from J, with 19 bases in between. The germline V gene encodes CDR1 SEHNR and CDR2 FQNEAQ (reference sequence). This CDR3 comprises 14 residues. CDR3 coding DNA: TGTGCCAGCAAACAATCGGAAGGGGTCGGTGAGCAGTTCTTC. Encoded protein: CASKQSEGVGEQFF.

This chain joins TRBV24-1 and TRBJ1-2, with D possibly matching TRBD1 (5 bases). The CDR3 runs to 15 residues. With 4 bases removed from V and 2 bases from J, the gap between germline ends came to 13 bases. The germline gives CDR1 KGHDR, CDR2 SFDVKD. The DNA of the CDR3 is TGTGCCACCAGTGACGCCCCGGGGGGAAACTATGGCTACACCTTC. Its translation: CATSDAPGGNYGYTF.

CDR3 residues: CASSESDREDGYTF. The CDR3 nucleotides read TGCGCCAGCAGTGAGTCGGACAGGGAGGACGGCTACACCTTC. The chain carries TRBV10-2 and TRBJ1-2, with 8 nucleotides matching TRBD1. The length of the CDR3 is 14 residues. J lost 8 bases, V lost 0 bases, and 5 bases had no gene match. Germline values: CDR1 WSHSY, CDR2 SAAADI.

The chain carries TRBV6-1 and TRBJ2-5; a weak D match, TRBD2 (6 bases). Germline V gives CDR1 MNHNS, CDR2 SASEGT. Trimming removed 0 bases at V and 5 bases at J, with 16 bases between. CDR3 size: 16 residues. CDR3: CASSEAWQPAGETQYF. CDR3 nucleotide sequence: TGTGCCAGCAGTGAAGCCTGGCAGCCCGCGGGGGAGACCCAGTACTTC.